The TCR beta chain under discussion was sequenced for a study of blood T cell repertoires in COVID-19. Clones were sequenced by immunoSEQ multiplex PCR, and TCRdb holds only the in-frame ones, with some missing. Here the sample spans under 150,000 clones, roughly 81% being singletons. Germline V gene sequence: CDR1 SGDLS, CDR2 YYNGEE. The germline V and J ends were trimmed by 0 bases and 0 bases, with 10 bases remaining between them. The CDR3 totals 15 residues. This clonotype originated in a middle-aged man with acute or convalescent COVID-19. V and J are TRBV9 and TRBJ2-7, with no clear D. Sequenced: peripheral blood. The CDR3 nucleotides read TGTGCCAGCAGCGTAGGCACTTTTAGCTCCTACGAGCAGTACTTC. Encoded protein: CASSVGTFSSYEQYF.